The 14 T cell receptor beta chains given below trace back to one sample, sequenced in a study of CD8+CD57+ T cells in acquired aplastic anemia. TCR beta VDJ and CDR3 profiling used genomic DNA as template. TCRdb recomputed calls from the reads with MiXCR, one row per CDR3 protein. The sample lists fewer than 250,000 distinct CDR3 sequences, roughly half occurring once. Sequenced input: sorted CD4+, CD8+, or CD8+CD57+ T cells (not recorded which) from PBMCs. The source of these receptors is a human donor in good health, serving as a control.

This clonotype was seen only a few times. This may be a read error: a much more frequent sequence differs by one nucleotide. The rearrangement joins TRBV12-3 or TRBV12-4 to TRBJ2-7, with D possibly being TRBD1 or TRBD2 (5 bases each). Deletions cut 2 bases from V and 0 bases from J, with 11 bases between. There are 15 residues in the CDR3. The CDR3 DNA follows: TGTGCCAGCAGTTTAAATGCAGGGAGCTCCTACGAGCAGTACTTC. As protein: CASSLNAGSSYEQYF.

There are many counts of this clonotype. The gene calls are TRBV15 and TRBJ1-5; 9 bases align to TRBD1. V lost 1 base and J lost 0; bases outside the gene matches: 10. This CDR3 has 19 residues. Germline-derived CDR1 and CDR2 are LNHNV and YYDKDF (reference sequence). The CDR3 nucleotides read TGTGCCACCAGCAGAGGTACGGACAGGGGAAGGCGTAGCAATCAGCCCCAGCATTTT. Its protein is CATSRGTDRGRRSNQPQHF.

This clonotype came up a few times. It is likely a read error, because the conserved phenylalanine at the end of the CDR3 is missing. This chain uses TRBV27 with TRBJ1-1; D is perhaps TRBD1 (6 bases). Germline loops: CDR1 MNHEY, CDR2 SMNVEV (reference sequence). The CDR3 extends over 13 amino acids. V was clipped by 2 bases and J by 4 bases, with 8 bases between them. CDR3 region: CASSLEGGTEAFL. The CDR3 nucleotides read TGTGCCAGCAGTTTAGAAGGGGGCACTGAAGCTTTCCTT.

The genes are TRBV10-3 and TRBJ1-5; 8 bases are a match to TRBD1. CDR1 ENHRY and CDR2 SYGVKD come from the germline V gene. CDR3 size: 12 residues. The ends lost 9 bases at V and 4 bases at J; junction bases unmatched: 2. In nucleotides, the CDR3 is TGTGCCATTGGGGACAGGAATCAGCCCCAGCATTTT. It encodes CAIGDRNQPQHF.

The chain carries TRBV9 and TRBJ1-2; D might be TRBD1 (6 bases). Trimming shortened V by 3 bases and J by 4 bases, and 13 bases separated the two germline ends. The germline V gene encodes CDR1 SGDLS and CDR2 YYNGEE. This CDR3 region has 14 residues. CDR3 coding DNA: TGTGCCAGCAGCGAACGGGGACAATCCTATGGCTACACCTTC. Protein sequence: CASSERGQSYGYTF.

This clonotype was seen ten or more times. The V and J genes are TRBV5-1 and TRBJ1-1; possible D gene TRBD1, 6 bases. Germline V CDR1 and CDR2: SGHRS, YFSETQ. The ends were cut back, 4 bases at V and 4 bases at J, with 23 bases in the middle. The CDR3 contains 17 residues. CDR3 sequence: CASSPRQVQLVGTEAFF. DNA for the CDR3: TGCGCCAGCAGCCCAAGACAGGTTCAATTAGTAGGCACTGAAGCTTTCTTT. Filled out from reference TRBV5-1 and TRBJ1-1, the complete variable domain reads KAGVTQTPRYLIKTRGQQVTLSCSPISGHRSVSWYQQTPGQGLQFLFEYFSETQRNKGNFPGRFSGRQFSNSRSEMNVSTLELGDSALYLCASSPRQVQLVGTEAFFGQGTRLTVV.

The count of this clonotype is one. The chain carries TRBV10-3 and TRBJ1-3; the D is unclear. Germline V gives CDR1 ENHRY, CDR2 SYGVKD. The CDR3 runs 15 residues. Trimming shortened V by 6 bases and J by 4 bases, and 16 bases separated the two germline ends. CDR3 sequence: CAISPSLGMGNTIYF. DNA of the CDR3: TGTGCCATCAGCCCCAGCCTAGGTATGGGAAACACCATATATTTT.

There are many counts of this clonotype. CDR3 in DNA: TGTGCCAGCAGCTTAGGACTAGCGGGGGGATTCTCCTACAATGAGCAGTTCTTC. Translated: CASSLGLAGGFSYNEQFF. This chain joins TRBV7-9 and TRBJ2-1, with 13 bases matching TRBD2. The CDR3 length is 18 residues. Losses at the gene ends were 1 base for V and 0 bases for J; bases not matched to a gene: 3. Germline CDR1 and CDR2: SEHNR and FQNEAQ (reference sequence).

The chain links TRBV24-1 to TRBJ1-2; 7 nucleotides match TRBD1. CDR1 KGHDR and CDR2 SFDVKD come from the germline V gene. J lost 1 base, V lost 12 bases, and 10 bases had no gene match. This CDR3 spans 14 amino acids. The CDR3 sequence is CAPVRTGFNYGYTF. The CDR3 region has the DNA TGTGCCCCTGTGCGGACAGGATTTAACTATGGCTACACCTTC.

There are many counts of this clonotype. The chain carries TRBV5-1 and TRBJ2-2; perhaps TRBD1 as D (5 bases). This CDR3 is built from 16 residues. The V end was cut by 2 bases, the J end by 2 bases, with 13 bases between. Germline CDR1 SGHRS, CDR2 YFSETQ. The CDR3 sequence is CASSLRGAGNTGELFF. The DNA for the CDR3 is TGCGCCAGCAGCTTACGTGGGGCTGGAAACACCGGGGAGCTGTTTTTT.

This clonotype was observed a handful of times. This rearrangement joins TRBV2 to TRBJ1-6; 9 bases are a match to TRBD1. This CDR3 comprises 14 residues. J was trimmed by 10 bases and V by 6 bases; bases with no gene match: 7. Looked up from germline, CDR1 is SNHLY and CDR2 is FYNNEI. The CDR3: CASRHRDRDSPLHF. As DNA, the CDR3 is TGTGCCAGCAGGCACCGGGACAGGGACTCACCCCTCCACTTT.

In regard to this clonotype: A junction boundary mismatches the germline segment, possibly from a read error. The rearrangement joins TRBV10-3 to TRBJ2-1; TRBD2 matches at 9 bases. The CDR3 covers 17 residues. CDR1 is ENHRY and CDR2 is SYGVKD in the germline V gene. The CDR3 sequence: CATSDFITSGLGGEQFF. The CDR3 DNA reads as TGTGCCACCAGTGATTTTATTACTAGCGGGCTTGGTGGTGAGCAGTTCTTC.

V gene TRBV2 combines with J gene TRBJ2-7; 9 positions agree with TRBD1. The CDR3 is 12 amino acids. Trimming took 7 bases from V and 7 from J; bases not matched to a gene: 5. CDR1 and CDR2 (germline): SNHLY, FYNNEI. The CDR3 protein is CASTLDRGEQYF. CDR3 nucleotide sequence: TGTGCCAGCACCCTGGACAGGGGAGAGCAGTACTTC.

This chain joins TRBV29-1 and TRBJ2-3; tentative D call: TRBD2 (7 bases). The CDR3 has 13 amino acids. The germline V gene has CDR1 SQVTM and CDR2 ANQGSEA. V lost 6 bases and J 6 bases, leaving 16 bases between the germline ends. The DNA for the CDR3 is TGCAGCGTCTACTTACAGGGAGGGGATACGCAGTATTTT. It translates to CSVYLQGGDTQYF.